The T cell receptor beta chain under discussion was sequenced for a study of T cells in tuberculosis (dated by TCRdb to the late 2010s). Regarding the research as a whole: To characterize T cells specific for the mycobacterial lipid antigen glucose monomycolate (GMM), the study used CD1B tetramers together with high-throughput TCR immunosequencing. In a South African clinical cohort, IGRA-negative adolescents, IGRA-positive adolescents with latent tuberculosis and adults with active tuberculosis were compared, with about eleven people in each group. PBMC from active tuberculosis patients were archived either before standard anti-tuberculosis treatment began or within 7 days of its start. What the work shows at the level of the full study, not this receptor alone: Shorter CDR3-alpha lengths in active tuberculosis patients partly drove the smaller NN-distances, and the TCR-beta difference was not statistically significant. Smaller mean NN-distances to GMM-specific TCRs were observed in active tuberculosis TCR-alpha repertoires than in IGRA-negative controls, suggesting clonal expansion of GMM-specific TCRs. Clinical samples were chosen by availability of cryopreserved specimens, and active tuberculosis cases were adults while controls were adolescents. Using GEM motif frequencies, a classifier achieved 60% to 70% accuracy, whereas a classifier built on the diverse GMM-specific repertoire got to roughly 87% accuracy (AUROC about 0.9).

Interpreted using the paper, the time point label stands for: new active TB diagnosis, blood taken before or within 7 days of starting treatment. The patients with active tuberculosis were newly diagnosed, HIV-seronegative South African adults aged 18 years or older. Confirmation of active tuberculosis came from positive sputum smear microscopy and/or a positive M. tuberculosis culture. Unsorted cryopreserved PBMC were immunosequenced, covering on average approximately 91,000 T cells per clinical donor. With regard to this clone: Its antigen specificity is not known. Base qualities are not recorded, but no much larger clone differs from it by a single base.

TCR libraries were generated with the immunoSEQ multiplex PCR assay, using TCR-beta and/or TCR-alpha/delta assays for each sample. The Illumina high-throughput platform was used to sequence the amplified TCR libraries. On the study's bioinformatics: Clustering and dimensionality reduction were performed using pairwise TCRdist distances among GMM-specific receptors from ex vivo sorted or in vitro expanded T cells. Each clinical repertoire was scored by mean NN-distance, the average TCRdist to the nearest 10% of tetramer-positive reference sequences. GEM TCR motif frequency was computed as the fraction of unique TCRs matching known GEM sequences by V/J usage and CDR3 length. Linear discriminant analysis with leave-one-out cross-validation, implemented in scikit-learn, was used to classify active tuberculosis. As stored in TCRdb, this immuneACCESS dataset retains in-frame rearrangements with V and J assigned. A fraction of the clones does not appear; measured against another copy, unresolved V genes explain less than half of the discrepancy, and the remainder lacks a known reason. V, J and clone size were drawn from that table, and D and trimming were deduced from the DNA. For this sample the table gives some 31,000 clones, of which about 90% were detected only once. In total, the top ten clones hold 5.5% to 8% of the sample.

V is shortened by 3 bases, J by 2 bases, and the region joining them spans 18 bases. Sequences MGHRA (CDR1) and YSYEKL (CDR2) are obtained from the germline V gene. The CDR3 numbers 17 residues from cysteine through phenylalanine. CDR3 DNA is the only sequence kept; it has 51 bases, read in frame from the first base. The receptor's source is an adult with tuberculosis. This specimen was PBMCs, taken at tuberculosis diagnosis. The chain is assembled from TRBV4-1 and TRBJ2-3; perhaps TRBD1 is the D gene, with 6 bases matching. At the DNA level, the sequence is TGCGCCAGCAGCCATAGCAGGGGTCGCAAGGACACAGATACGCAGTATTTT. The translation is CASSHSRGRKDTDTQYF.